This T cell receptor beta chain derives from a study of metastatic and nonmetastatic thyroid tumors. This clone is large within its sample. Antigen specificity is unknown. Study outcomes and limitations: In both blood and tumor samples, TCR beta diversity was reported significantly higher for malignant than benign nodules.

No patient received treatment before thyroid surgery. From the PCR reads, TCRdb re-called clones with MiXCR. The sample records 30,000 to 45,000 clones, 30% to 40% being singletons. This clonotype was sampled from a female donor with papillary thyroid cancer or a benign thyroid nodule (not recorded which). Some clones in this sample may be carry-over from other donors' samples. Sequenced: tumor tissue.

CDR3 residues: CASSLMGQGNNEQFF. CDR3 sequence (DNA): TGTGCCAGCAGTTTAATGGGACAGGGGAACAATGAGCAGTTCTTC. V is TRBV12-3 or TRBV12-4 and J is TRBJ2-1; TRBD1 aligns across 10 bases. The length of the CDR3 is 15 residues. The ends lost 2 bases at V and 5 bases at J; junction bases unmatched: 3.